The 7 T cell receptor beta chains in this list originate from one sample, sequenced in a study of blood T cell repertoires in COVID-19. Produced via immunoSEQ multiplex PCR; TCRdb's table is partial and in-frame only. The table shows under 250,000 clones, with approximately 82% occurring only once. Sequenced sample: peripheral blood. The receptors originated from a woman in her 70s with active or convalescent COVID-19.

This chain links TRBV19 with TRBJ1-5; D not certain. With 8 bases removed from V and 8 bases from J, the gap between germline ends came to 22 bases. The CDR3 has 15 amino acids. Germline-derived CDR1 and CDR2 are LNHDA and SQIVND (reference sequence). The CDR3 sequence: CASGYGEGEWEPQHF. The CDR3 bases are TGTGCCAGTGGATATGGGGAGGGAGAATGGGAGCCCCAGCATTTT.

The chain recombines TRBV9 with TRBJ2-3; 13 nucleotides line up with TRBD2. This CDR3 region has 17 residues. Germline CDR1 is SGDLS and CDR2 is YYNGEE. V dropped 7 bases and J dropped 2; count of bases not matched to a gene: 10. The CDR3 DNA reads as TGTGCCAGCCAACTAGCGGGGGGGGCCTTCGACACAGATACGCAGTATTTT. Protein: CASQLAGGAFDTDTQYF.

In this sample, this clone turned up once. The chain has TRBV19 and TRBJ1-2; D is unresolved. V was pared by 6 bases and J by 3 bases, with 8 bases between. From germline, CDR1 is LNHDA and CDR2 SQIVND (reference sequence). There are 12 residues in the CDR3. In DNA, the CDR3 is TGTGCCAGTAGGGAGGATGACTATGGCTACACCTTC. This encodes CASREDDYGYTF.

The chain combines TRBV10-1 with TRBJ2-6; maybe TRBD2 (5 bases). Germline loops: CDR1 WNHNN, CDR2 SYGVQD (reference sequence). V was shortened by 7 bases and J by 2 bases, with 18 bases between the two germline ends. The CDR3 has 17 amino acids. The chain's CDR3 is CASTDAEGIPGANVLTF. The CDR3 DNA follows: TGCGCCAGCACGGATGCCGAGGGAATTCCTGGGGCCAACGTCCTGACTTTC.

This rearrangement joins TRBV30 to TRBJ1-4, with 10 nucleotides matching TRBD1. This CDR3 is 13 amino acids long. CDR1 is GTSNPN, CDR2 SVGIG, per germline (reference sequence). V lost 5 bases to trimming and J lost 7 bases; unmatched junction nucleotides: 4. The CDR3 loop reads CAWDRDRGEKLFF. The CDR3 DNA reads TGTGCCTGGGACCGGGACAGGGGTGAAAAACTGTTTTTT.

The chain employs TRBV7-9 and TRBJ1-5; 7 bases align to TRBD1. V was clipped by 1 base and J by 2 bases; unmatched bases: 5. The germline V gene encodes CDR1 SEHNR and CDR2 FQNEAQ (reference sequence). This CDR3 contains 16 residues. Here the CDR3 DNA reads TGTGCCAGCAGCTTAGGATGGGACAGCCGCAATCAGCCCCAGCATTTT. Its translation is CASSLGWDSRNQPQHF.

The chain links TRBV6-5 to TRBJ1-5; TRBD1 matches 7 bases. CDR3 length equals 15 residues. The germline CDR1 and CDR2 sequences are MNHEY and SVGAGI. Trimming cost V 6 bases and J 4 bases; bases outside gene matches: 9. CDR3 region: CASRRGQDPNQPQHF. CDR3 coding DNA: TGTGCCAGCAGGAGAGGACAGGACCCTAATCAGCCCCAGCATTTT.